One and the same sample provided the 22 T cell receptor beta chains below, sequenced in a study of cytomegalovirus exposure and HLA in healthy donors. The PCR ran on 60 Vbeta and 13 Jbeta primers. Here immunoSEQ multiplex PCR was the method, and the copy in TCRdb shows in-frame clones only, minus some. This table holds under 200,000 clones, about 70% found once. The sample was PBMCs. These TCRs come from a woman between 18 and 29 years old in good health and CMV-seropositive.

The chain employs TRBV29-1 and TRBJ2-5; D might be TRBD1 (6 bases). Gene TRBJ2-7 matches the end of the DNA better, so the J call may be wrong. CDR1 is SQVTM and CDR2 is ANQGSEA in the germline V gene. The CDR3 sequence is 12 residues long. The CDR3 protein is CSVDQGIHEQYF. The CDR3 DNA is TGCAGCGTTGATCAGGGGATCCACGAGCAGTACTTC.

This clone has a single count. The rearrangement uses TRBV19 and TRBJ2-1; 9 bases are a match to TRBD2. Losses at the gene ends were 6 bases for V and 4 bases for J; bases not matched to a gene: 4. The germline CDR1 and CDR2 sequences are LNHDA and SQIVND (reference sequence). This CDR3 has 14 amino acids. CDR3 bases: TGTGCCAGTAGAGGCGGGAGGGGTTACAATGAGCAGTTCTTC. It yields the protein CASRGGRGYNEQFF.

To note about this clone: Relative to the germline gene, one junction end is altered; a read error may explain this. V usage is TRBV5-1 and J usage is TRBJ2-2; TRBD2 is a possible D gene (5 bases). This CDR3 contains 16 residues. Germline loops: CDR1 SGHRS, CDR2 YFSETQ. The CDR3 DNA reads TGCGCCAGCAGCTTGTCCTATCTCGGGAACGCCGGGGAGCTGTTTTTT. It specifies CASSLSYLGNAGELFF.

This chain links TRBV15 with TRBJ2-2, with 9 positions matching TRBD1. The CDR3 spans 17 residues. The germline gives CDR1 LNHNV, CDR2 YYDKDF (reference sequence). Trimming at V came to 6 bases and at J to 3 bases, leaving 11 bases not matched to a gene. CDR3: CATRGTGSRFDTGELFF. CDR3 coding DNA: TGTGCCACCAGGGGGACAGGGTCTCGCTTTGACACCGGGGAGCTGTTTTTT.

This clone has only a few counts. The chain couples TRBV7-9 to TRBJ1-3; D is possibly TRBD1 (5 bases). This CDR3 is 15 amino acids long. The germline V and J ends were trimmed by 5 bases and 2 bases, with 13 bases remaining between them. Germline V gene lookup returns CDR1 SEHNR and CDR2 FQNEAQ (reference sequence). The CDR3 DNA follows: TGTGCCAGCAGCCCCGGGCAGGGCCCTGGAAACACCATATATTTT. This gives the protein CASSPGQGPGNTIYF.

J is TRBJ2-1 and V is TRBV28; D gene unclear. CDR3 length equals 13 residues. Trimming removed 6 bases at V and 10 bases at J, with 16 bases between. CDR1 is MDHEN and CDR2 is SYDVKM in the germline V gene. CDR3 DNA: TGTGCCAGCAGCCCACCTAACACCAGGGAGCAGTTCTTC. It specifies CASSPPNTREQFF.

The rearrangement joins TRBV7-3 to TRBJ2-3; 11 nucleotides line up with TRBD2. Looked up from germline, CDR1 is SGHTA and CDR2 is FQGTGA. Losses at the gene ends were 5 bases for V and 5 bases for J; bases not matched to a gene: 6. CDR3 size: 15 residues. The CDR3 sequence is CASSLLAGELDTQYF. CDR3 coding DNA: TGTGCCAGCAGCCTACTAGCGGGAGAACTAGATACGCAGTATTTT.

This chain links TRBV6-1 with TRBJ1-5; 7 positions match TRBD1. CDR3 length: 16 residues. Trimming cost V 2 bases and J 6 bases; bases outside gene matches: 10. The germline gives CDR1 MNHNS, CDR2 SASEGT. CDR3 DNA: TGTGCCAGCAGTGAACAGGGGACAGCGGGCGGTCAGCCCCAGCATTTT. It translates to CASSEQGTAGGQPQHF.

This chain links TRBV18 with TRBJ1-1; D gene uncertain. V was pared by 1 base and J by 7 bases, with 10 bases between. In germline, CDR1 is KGHSH, CDR2 LQKENI. This CDR3 comprises 13 residues. The CDR3 reads CASSPLPGDEAFF. Here the CDR3 DNA reads TGTGCCAGCTCACCACTCCCGGGAGATGAAGCTTTCTTT.

This sequence joins TRBV7-9 and TRBJ2-7; D is perhaps TRBD2 (6 bases). CDR1 SEHNR and CDR2 FQNEAQ come from the germline V gene (reference sequence). V gave up 4 bases and J gave up 7 bases, with 11 bases separating them. This CDR3 spans 12 amino acids. CDR3 coding DNA: TGTGCCAGCAGCTCCCCTCGGGGGGAGCAGTACTTC. Amino acid sequence: CASSSPRGEQYF. The full variable domain, rest sourced from reference TRBV7-9 and TRBJ2-7, is DTGVSQNPRHKITKRGQNVTFRCDPISEHNRLYWYRQTLGQGPEFLTYFQNEAQLEKSRLLSDRFSAERPKGSFSTLEIQRTEQGDSAMYLCASSSPRGEQYFGPGTRLTVT.

Only a few counts were recorded for this clone. This sequence joins TRBV2 and TRBJ1-5, with 8 bases fitting TRBD1. Germline V gives CDR1 SNHLY, CDR2 FYNNEI. This CDR3 region has 15 residues. Germline trimming cut 1 base from V and 10 bases from J; bases unmatched to any gene: 9. The CDR3 DNA follows: TGTGCCAGCAGTGAAGGACAGGGGCCTGCATACCCCCAGCATTTT. Residues: CASSEGQGPAYPQHF.

The J gene is TRBJ2-7, the V gene TRBV6-1; D gene ambiguous. The CDR3 has 14 amino acids. In germline, CDR1 is MNHNS, CDR2 SASEGT. V lost 5 bases and J lost 5, with 16 bases in between. CDR3 sequence (DNA): TGTGCCAGCAGTTTGAAGGCAACAGAGAACGAGCAGTACTTC. It specifies CASSLKATENEQYF.

The chain employs TRBV11-3 and TRBJ1-2, with 8 bases identical to TRBD1. CDR3 length equals 16 residues. V shed 7 bases and J 5 bases; nucleotides not matched to a gene: 15. Germline V gene lookup returns CDR1 SGHNT and CDR2 YENEEA. In nucleotides, the CDR3 is TGTGCCAGCAACCTGGGACAGGCCTTAGAAAGGTATGGCTACACCTTC. As protein: CASNLGQALERYGYTF.

V and J are TRBV29-1 and TRBJ2-5; tentatively, D is TRBD2 (5 bases). V lost 6 bases, J lost 4 bases, and 12 bases lay in between. Germline CDR1 and CDR2: SQVTM and ANQGSEA. The CDR3 totals 12 residues. This CDR3 reads CSVARGRETQYF. CDR3 sequence (DNA): TGCAGCGTCGCAAGAGGGCGAGAGACCCAGTACTTC.

The chain carries TRBV10-3 and TRBJ2-7; D perhaps matches TRBD1 (5 bases). Germline lookup yields CDR1 ENHRY and CDR2 SYGVKD. V lost 8 bases and J lost 5, with 13 bases in between. The CDR3 is 12 residues long. CDR3 sequence (DNA): TGTGCCATCTCAGCAGGGTCCCACGAGCAGTACTTC. Protein sequence: CAISAGSHEQYF.

In its sample, this clone was seen once. This chain joins TRBV9 and TRBJ2-1, with no clear D. Germline CDR1 reads SGDLS; CDR2 reads YYNGEE. There are 16 residues in the CDR3. Trimming left V 0 bases short and J 0 bases short, with 10 bases between. Written as DNA, the CDR3 is TGTGCCAGCAGCGTAGGTGGCAGTAACTCCTACAATGAGCAGTTCTTC. This codes for CASSVGGSNSYNEQFF.

This clone was seen a single time. The chain is built from TRBV19 and TRBJ1-2, with TRBD1 matching over 7 bases. The CDR3 is 15 residues long. V gave up 5 bases and J gave up 0 bases; unmatched junction bases: 6. Per the germline V gene, CDR1 is LNHDA and CDR2 is SQIVND (reference sequence). The CDR3 protein is CASSLGQIANYGYTF. DNA of the CDR3: TGTGCCAGTAGTTTGGGACAGATAGCTAACTATGGCTACACCTTC.

This clone showed up just a few times. V usage is TRBV5-4 and J usage is TRBJ1-1, with 7 positions matching TRBD1. The germline CDR1 and CDR2 sequences are SGHNT and YYREEE (reference sequence). The CDR3 runs to 12 residues. J gave up 8 bases and V 4 bases, and 5 bases lay outside the gene matches. In nucleotides, the CDR3 is TGTGCCAGCAGCCCAGGGACAGAGGAAGCTTTCTTT. Translation gives CASSPGTEEAFF.

This clone was seen only a few times. The genes are TRBV6-6 and TRBJ1-6; the match to TRBD1 covers 8 bases. V trimming: 2 bases; J trimming: 10 bases; junction bases outside the gene matches: 10. The CDR3 is made up of 16 amino acids. In germline, CDR1 is MNHNY, CDR2 SVGAGI (reference sequence). The CDR3 nucleotides read TGTGCCAGCAGTTACAAGGGGCAGGGGGCGCGGTCACCCCTCCACTTT. Residues: CASSYKGQGARSPLHF.

The chain recombines TRBV4-1 with TRBJ1-5; the match to TRBD1 covers 7 bases. V was clipped by 4 bases and J by 7 bases; unmatched bases: 16. The CDR3 has 17 residues. Germline CDR1 MGHRA, CDR2 YSYEKL. This CDR3 reads CASSLSVLDRARQPQHF. In DNA, the CDR3 is TGCGCCAGCAGCCTCTCGGTACTAGACAGGGCGCGGCAGCCCCAGCATTTT.

In this sample, this clone turned up a few times. The same CDR3 is also encoded by other DNA sequences in this sample. This chain uses TRBV18 with TRBJ1-1; 7 nucleotides line up with TRBD1. This CDR3 contains 14 residues. Germline V gene data show CDR1 as KGHSH and CDR2 as LQKENI. The J segment lost 2 bases and the V segment lost 3 bases, leaving 3 bases of the junction unmatched. The CDR3 is CASSPAGGNTEAFF. CDR3 DNA sequence: TGTGCCAGCTCACCGGCAGGGGGTAACACTGAAGCTTTCTTT.

The gene calls are TRBV7-2 and TRBJ2-6; D perhaps matches TRBD2 (6 bases). The CDR3 contains 18 residues. Germline V lookup: CDR1 SGHTA, CDR2 FQGNSA. V lost 5 bases and J lost 1, with 18 bases in between. DNA of the CDR3: TGTGCCAGCAGCGGGGCCGGGGGAGTTCTTTCTGGGGCCAACGTCCTGACTTTC. Residues: CASSGAGGVLSGANVLTF.